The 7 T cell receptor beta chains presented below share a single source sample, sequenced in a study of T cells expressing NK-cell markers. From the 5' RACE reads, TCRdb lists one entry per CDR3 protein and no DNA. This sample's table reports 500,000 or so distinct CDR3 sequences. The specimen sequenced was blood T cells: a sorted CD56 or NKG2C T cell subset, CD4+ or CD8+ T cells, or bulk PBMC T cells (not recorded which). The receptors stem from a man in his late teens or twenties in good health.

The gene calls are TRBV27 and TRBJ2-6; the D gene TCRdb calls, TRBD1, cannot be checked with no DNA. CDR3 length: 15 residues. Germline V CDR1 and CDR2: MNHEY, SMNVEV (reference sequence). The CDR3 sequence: CASGNRGPGANVLTF.

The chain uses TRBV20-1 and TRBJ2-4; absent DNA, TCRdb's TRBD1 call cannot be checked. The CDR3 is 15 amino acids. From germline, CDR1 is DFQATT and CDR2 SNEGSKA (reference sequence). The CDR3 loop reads CSARDPGTPRDIQYF.

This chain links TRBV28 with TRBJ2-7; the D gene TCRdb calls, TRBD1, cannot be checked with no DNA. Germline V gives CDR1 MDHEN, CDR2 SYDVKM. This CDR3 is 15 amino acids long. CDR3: CASSYHTGGAGEQYF.

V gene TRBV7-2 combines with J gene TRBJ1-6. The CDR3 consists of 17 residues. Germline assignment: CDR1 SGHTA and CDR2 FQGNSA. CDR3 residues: CASSYRVRQAVGSPLHF.

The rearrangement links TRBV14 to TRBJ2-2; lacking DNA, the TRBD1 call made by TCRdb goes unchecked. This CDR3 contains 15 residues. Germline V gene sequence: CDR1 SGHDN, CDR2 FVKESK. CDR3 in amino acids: CASSPYRRRDGELFF.

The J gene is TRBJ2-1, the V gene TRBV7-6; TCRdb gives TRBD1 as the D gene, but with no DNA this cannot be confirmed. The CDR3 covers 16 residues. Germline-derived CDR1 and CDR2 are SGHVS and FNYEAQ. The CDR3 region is CASSYYPTASYNEQFF.

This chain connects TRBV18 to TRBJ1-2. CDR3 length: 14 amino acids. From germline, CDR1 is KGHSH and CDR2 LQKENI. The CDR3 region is CASSPPRGLFGYTF.